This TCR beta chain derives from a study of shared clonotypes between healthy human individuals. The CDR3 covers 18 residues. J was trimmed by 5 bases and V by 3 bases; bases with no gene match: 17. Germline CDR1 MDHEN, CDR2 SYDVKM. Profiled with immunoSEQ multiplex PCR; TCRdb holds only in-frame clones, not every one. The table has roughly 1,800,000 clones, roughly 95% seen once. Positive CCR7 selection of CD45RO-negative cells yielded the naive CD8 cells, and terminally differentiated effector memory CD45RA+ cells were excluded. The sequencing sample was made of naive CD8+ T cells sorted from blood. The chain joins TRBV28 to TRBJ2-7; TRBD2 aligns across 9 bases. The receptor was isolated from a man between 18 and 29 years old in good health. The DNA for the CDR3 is TGTGCCAGCAGTTTGGCAAATCCCGGAGCGGGAGGTCCGGACGAGCAGTACTTC. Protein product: CASSLANPGAGGPDEQYF.